Given below is one T cell receptor (beta chain) in context. The sample comes from a study of technical replicates of blood from a handful of donors. TCRdb keeps only in-frame clones here, not all; method: immunoSEQ multiplex PCR. Of over 70,000 clones listed, approximately 97% are singletons. The receptor was isolated from a human donor in good health. The sequenced material came from T cells isolated from PBMCs.

The DNA for the CDR3 is TGTGCCAGCAGTAGAGGGACAGTTAACACTGAAGCTTTCTTT. It translates to CASSRGTVNTEAFF. The chain recombines TRBV6-6 with TRBJ1-1; 7 bases fit TRBD1. Looked up from germline, CDR1 is MNHNY and CDR2 is SVGAGI (reference sequence). CDR3 length equals 14 residues. J was trimmed by 2 bases and V by 5 bases; bases with no gene match: 5.